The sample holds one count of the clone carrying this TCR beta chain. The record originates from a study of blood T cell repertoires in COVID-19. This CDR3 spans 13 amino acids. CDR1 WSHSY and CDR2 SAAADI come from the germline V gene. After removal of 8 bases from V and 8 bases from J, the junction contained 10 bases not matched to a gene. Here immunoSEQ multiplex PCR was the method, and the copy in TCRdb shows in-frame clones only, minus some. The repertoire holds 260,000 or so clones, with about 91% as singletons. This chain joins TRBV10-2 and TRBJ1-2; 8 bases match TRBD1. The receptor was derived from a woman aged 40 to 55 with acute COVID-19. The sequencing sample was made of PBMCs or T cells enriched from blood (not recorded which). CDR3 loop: CASAPDRARGYTF. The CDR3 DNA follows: TGCGCCAGCGCTCCGGACAGGGCAAGAGGCTACACCTTC.